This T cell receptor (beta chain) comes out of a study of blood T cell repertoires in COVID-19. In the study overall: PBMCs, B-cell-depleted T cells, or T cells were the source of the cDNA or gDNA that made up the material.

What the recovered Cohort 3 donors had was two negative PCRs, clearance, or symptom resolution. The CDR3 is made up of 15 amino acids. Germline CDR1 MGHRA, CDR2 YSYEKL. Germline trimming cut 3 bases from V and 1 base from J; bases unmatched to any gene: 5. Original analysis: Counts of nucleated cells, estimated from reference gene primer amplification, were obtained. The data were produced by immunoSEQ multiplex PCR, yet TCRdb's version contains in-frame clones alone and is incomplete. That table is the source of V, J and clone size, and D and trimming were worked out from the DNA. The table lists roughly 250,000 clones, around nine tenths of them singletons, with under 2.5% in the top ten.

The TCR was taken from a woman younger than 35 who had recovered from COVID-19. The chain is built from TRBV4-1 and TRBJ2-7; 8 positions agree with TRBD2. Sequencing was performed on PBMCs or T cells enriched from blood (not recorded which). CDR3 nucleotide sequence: TGCGCCAGCAGCCACCTAGCGGGTCCATCCTACGAGCAGTACTTC. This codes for CASSHLAGPSYEQYF.